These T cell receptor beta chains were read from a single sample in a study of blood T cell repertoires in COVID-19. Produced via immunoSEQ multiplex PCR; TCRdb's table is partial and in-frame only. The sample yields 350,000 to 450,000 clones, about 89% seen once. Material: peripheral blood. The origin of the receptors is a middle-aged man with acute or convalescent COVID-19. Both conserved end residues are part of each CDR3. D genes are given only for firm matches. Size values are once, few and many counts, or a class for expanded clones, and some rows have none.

CDR3: CASRSQGDYEQYF
DNA: TGTGCCAGCAGGTCCCAGGGTGACTACGAGCAGTACTTC
D: NA
size: NA
J: TRBJ2-7
V: TRBV27

CDR3: CASRTDRGQPSYEQYF
DNA: TGTGCCAGCAGAACAGACAGGGGTCAACCTTCCTACGAGCAGTACTTC
D: TRBD1
size: NA
J: TRBJ2-7
V: TRBV2

CDR3: CASSDGSGEGHEQFF
DNA: TGTGCCAGCAGCGATGGTAGCGGGGAGGGGCATGAGCAGTTCTTC
D: TRBD2
size: NA
J: TRBJ2-1
V: TRBV6-4

CDR3: CASSIAGDGYTF
DNA: TGTGCCAGTAGTATAGCAGGCGATGGCTACACCTTC
D: NA
size: few
J: TRBJ1-2
V: TRBV19

CDR3: CASSAGQGATNEKLFF
DNA: TGTGCCAGCTCTGCTGGACAGGGTGCAACTAATGAAAAACTGTTTTTT
D: TRBD1
size: NA
J: TRBJ1-4
V: TRBV18

CDR3: CASSLGPAIYSASTDTQYF
DNA: TGTGCCAGCAGCTTAGGGCCCGCGATTTATAGCGCTAGCACAGATACGCAGTATTTT
D: NA
size: NA
J: TRBJ2-3
V: TRBV5-4

CDR3: CASSKGTGRVNEQFF
DNA: TGTGCCAGCAGTAAAGGGACAGGGCGTGTCAATGAGCAGTTCTTC
D: TRBD1
size: NA
J: TRBJ2-1
V: TRBV27

CDR3: CASSYTRHVGSRATDTQYF
DNA: TGTGCCAGCAGCTATACGCGGCACGTCGGGAGTAGGGCCACAGATACGCAGTATTTT
D: NA
size: NA
J: TRBJ2-3
V: TRBV7-8

CDR3: CASGSRGGETQYF
DNA: TGCGCCAGCGGATCAAGGGGCGGAGAGACCCAGTACTTC
D: NA
size: NA
J: TRBJ2-5
V: TRBV10-1

CDR3: CSVAGSQGRSNEQFF
DNA: TGCAGCGTCGCCGGGAGTCAGGGACGGAGCAATGAGCAGTTCTTC
D: NA
size: NA
J: TRBJ2-1
V: TRBV29-1

CDR3: CASSRDPPGTSVYNEQFF
DNA: TGTGCCAGCAGCCGAGACCCCCCCGGGACTAGCGTATACAATGAGCAGTTCTTC
D: TRBD2
size: NA
J: TRBJ2-1
V: TRBV7-3

CDR3: CASSPGTGPNNEQFF
DNA: TGTGCCAGCAGTCCGGGGACAGGGCCTAACAATGAGCAGTTCTTC
D: TRBD1
size: NA
J: TRBJ2-1
V: TRBV2

CDR3: CAWTSGLEQYF
DNA: TGTGCCTGGACCTCAGGGCTCGAGCAGTACTTC
D: NA
size: many
J: TRBJ2-7
V: TRBV30

CDR3: CSVAGTSGMGYEQYF
DNA: TGCAGCGTTGCTGGGACTAGCGGGATGGGCTACGAGCAGTACTTC
D: TRBD2
size: NA
J: TRBJ2-7
V: TRBV29-1

CDR3: CASKGGLAFDEQYF
DNA: TGTGCCAGCAAGGGGGGACTAGCCTTCGACGAGCAGTACTTC
D: TRBD2
size: NA
J: TRBJ2-7
V: TRBV6-1

CDR3: CASSRQGFGNQPQHF
DNA: TGTGCCAGCAGCCGACAGGGGTTTGGCAATCAGCCCCAGCATTTT
D: TRBD1
size: NA
J: TRBJ1-5
V: TRBV6-5

CDR3: CASSLDGGPDTQYF
DNA: TGTGCCAGCAGCTTAGACGGGGGGCCAGATACGCAGTATTTT
D: NA
size: NA
J: TRBJ2-3
V: TRBV13

CDR3: CASSAGTRVGEQYF
DNA: TGTGCCAGCAGCGCCGGGACTAGGGTGGGGGAGCAGTACTTC
D: TRBD2
size: NA
J: TRBJ2-7
V: TRBV5-4

CDR3: CSVTGLEGEKLFF
DNA: TGCAGCGTTACCGGACTGGAGGGGGAAAAACTGTTTTTT
D: NA
size: NA
J: TRBJ1-4
V: TRBV29-1

CDR3: CASSSGTGAETQYF
DNA: TGTGCCAGCAGCTCCGGGACAGGGGCAGAAACGCAGTATTTT
D: TRBD1
size: NA
J: TRBJ2-3
V: TRBV7-3

CDR3: CASSGYYSGGDNEQFF
DNA: TGTGCCAGCAGCGGCTACTACAGCGGGGGCGACAATGAGCAGTTCTTC
D: TRBD2
size: NA
J: TRBJ2-1
V: TRBV9

CDR3: CASSLQFSGNTIYF
DNA: TGTGCCAGCAGCTTACAGTTTTCTGGAAACACCATATATTTT
D: NA
size: NA
J: TRBJ1-3
V: TRBV7-9

CDR3: CASRRTSGSFYEQYF
DNA: TGTGCCAGCAGGAGGACTAGCGGGAGTTTTTACGAGCAGTACTTC
D: TRBD2
size: NA
J: TRBJ2-7
V: TRBV2

CDR3: CASRDGLAGRNEQFF
DNA: TGTGCCAGCAGGGACGGACTAGCGGGACGCAATGAGCAGTTCTTC
D: TRBD2
size: NA
J: TRBJ2-1
V: TRBV2